Sequencing of this TCR beta chain was carried out in a study of T cells after somatic rescue of genetic block (dated by TCRdb to about 2020). General notes on the study: What the study looked at was long-term robustness, specifically in a T-cell system that came about through somatic rescue of a genetic block in T-cell development.

V and J are truncated by 5 bases and 5 bases respectively, leaving an intervening sequence of 15 bases. CDR1 and CDR2, per the germline V gene, are SGHVS and FQNEAQ. Reading from cysteine to phenylalanine, the CDR3 counts 15 amino acids. Of all the DNA, just the CDR3 is kept, 45 bases in frame from base 1. Turning to this clone: No cognate antigen has been identified for it. Per-base qualities were not stored, and no clone one base away is much larger.

Receptor amplification or capture employed the immunoSEQ multiplex PCR assay. TCRdb retrieved this table from immuneACCESS and kept in-frame rearrangements only. Not all clones are present; in checked studies, unresolved V genes account for under half, and no reason is known for the remainder. The table for this sample lists fewer than 150,000 clones; approximately 90% of them were counted only once. The leading ten clones occupy more than 1.4% of the sample. The chain joins TRBV7-8 to TRBJ1-4, and perhaps TRBD1 as D gene, on 5 matching bases. The sample consisted of peripheral blood mononuclear cells (PBMCs). The origin of this receptor is a young woman. The DNA sequence reads TGTGCCAGCAGCCCGAGGAGGGGTCAAAATGAAAAACTGTTTTTT. Its protein reads: CASSPRRGQNEKLFF.